This TCR beta chain was obtained from a study of blood T cell repertoires in COVID-19 (dated by TCRdb to the early 2020s). Context from the whole study: The collaborator samples originated in the United States, Italy and Spain and spanned the acute and convalescent phases of COVID-19. The prospective study material was composed of cDNA or gDNA derived from T cells, B-cell-depleted T cells, or PBMCs. Subjects who had been exposed to COVID-19, were actively infected with it, or had recovered from it provided the deeply sampled blood TCRbeta repertoires that made up the dataset. The repertoires were released in a freely available public database meant as a resource for research on the immune response to SARS-CoV-2. The samples were drawn from two sources: the first 160 participants of the ongoing ImmuneRACE study, and approximately 1,300 subjects contributed by 6 global collaborators. Nearly every sample came with metadata listing a de-identified subject ID, COVID-19 status, age in years and sex. Where HLA class I and class II types were available, the types were taken from metadata supplied by the sample provider, not from assay-based typing. The investigation overall reported the following: The quantity of clinical and demographic metadata differed by source and by participant and was supplied without curation.

Turning to this clone: Its antigen is currently not known. There are no base qualities to consult, and no much larger clone falls within one base.

CDR1 SGHVS and CDR2 FQNEAQ were looked up in the germline V gene. The CDR3 spans 17 residues, from the cysteine through the phenylalanine. CDR3 DNA is the only sequence kept; it has 51 bases, read in frame from the first base. Ends trimmed: V by 2 bases, J by 1 base; bases unmatched to a gene: 8. TCRbeta CDR3 regions were amplified from genomic DNA by means of the immunoSEQ Assay, a bias-controlled multiplex PCR. Per the original workflow: The number of nucleated cells in each sample was estimated from the amplification of reference gene primers within the assay. Sequence reads were collapsed and filtered to measure the absolute abundance of every unique TCRbeta CDR3 rearrangement. For each sample, productive Simpson clonality was calculated as the square root of Simpson's diversity index over productive rearrangements. TCRdb took over this immuneACCESS table, retaining in-frame rearrangements with V and J assigned. Such tables are incomplete; in checked studies, under half of the missing clones stem from an unresolved V gene, and the remainder is unexplained. Clonal size and the V and J genes are those of that table, whereas D and trimming came from the DNA. This sample lists about 120,000 clones; 75% to 85% were detected once. The top ten clonotypes cover about 10% of the sample.

Each collaborating institution followed its own protocols to collect whole blood in K2EDTA tubes. For TCRbeta analysis, collaborators shipped samples in one of three forms: frozen whole blood, isolated PBMCs, or DNA extracted from either of those sample types. The V and J segments used are TRBV7-8 and TRBJ1-1, and 9 junctional nucleotides match TRBD1. The sample comprised peripheral blood. The source of this sequence is a human donor in a cohort sampled during active COVID-19. The DNA sequence is TGTGCCAGCAGCTTAATCATCATGGACAGGGGGAACACTGAAGCTTTCTTT. This is translated as CASSLIIMDRGNTEAFF.